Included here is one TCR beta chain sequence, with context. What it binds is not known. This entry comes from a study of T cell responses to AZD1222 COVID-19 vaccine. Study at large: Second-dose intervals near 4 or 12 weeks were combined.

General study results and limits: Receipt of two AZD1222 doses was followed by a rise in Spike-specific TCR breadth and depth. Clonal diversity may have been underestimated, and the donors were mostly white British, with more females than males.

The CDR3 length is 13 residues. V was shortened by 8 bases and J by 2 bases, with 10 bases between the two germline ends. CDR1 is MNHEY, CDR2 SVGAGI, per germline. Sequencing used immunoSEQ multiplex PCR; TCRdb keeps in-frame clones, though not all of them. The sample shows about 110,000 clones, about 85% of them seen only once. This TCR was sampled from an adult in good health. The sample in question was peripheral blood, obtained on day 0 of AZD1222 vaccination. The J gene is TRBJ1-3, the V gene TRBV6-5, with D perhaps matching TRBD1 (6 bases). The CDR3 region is CASLNRAGNTIYF. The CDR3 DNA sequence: TGTGCCAGCCTCAACAGGGCTGGAAACACCATATATTTT.